This T cell receptor (beta chain) was identified during a study of T cell repertoires in cytomegalovirus infection. Study context: An indication of both CMV infection and matching HLA type came from public TCR beta signatures. Study-level results: Summed frequency of public TCR beta families distinguished CMV carriers with the relevant HLA. What dominated the ex vivo response were HLA-C-restricted CMV-specific TCR beta clonotypes.

TCRdb recomputed calls from the reads with MiXCR, one row per CDR3 protein. Altogether approximately 630,000 distinct CDR3 sequences are present, 20% to 30% being singletons, with the ten largest covering around 8%. From germline, CDR1 is SGHTA and CDR2 FQGNSA. V shed 1 base, J shed 7 bases, and the junction held 10 bases outside the gene matches. CDR3 length: 16 residues. This clonotype has more than one count but fewer than ten. Its antigen is unknown. J is TRBJ2-3 and V is TRBV7-2, with 8 bases that match TRBD2. Sequenced: CD8+ T cells from PBMCs. This sequence originates from a human donor in good health (CMV status not recorded). Some clones in this sample may be carry-over from other donors' samples. As DNA, the CDR3 is TGTGCCAGCAGCTTAGAACTTGGCGGGGGGCCATATACGCAGTATTTT. Translated, it gives CASSLELGGGPYTQYF.